This is a list of T cell receptor beta chains from one sample in a study of blood T cell repertoires in COVID-19. Repertoires were generated with immunoSEQ multiplex PCR, while TCRdb's copy carries only in-frame clones and drops some. The sample includes around 250,000 clones, 70% to 90% of them seen just once. Sequencing was carried out using peripheral blood. The receptors were sampled from a woman under 40 with active or convalescent COVID-19. Both conserved end residues are part of each CDR3. A D gene is named only where the DNA matches it firmly. The size entry is marked missing in some rows and otherwise reads once, few, many or a size class.

TRBV29-1,TRBJ1-5,-,TRBD1,CSVSAGTGEGQPQHF,TGCAGCGTTTCGGCCGGGACAGGGGAGGGTCAGCCCCAGCATTTT
TRBV7-9,TRBJ2-2,-,-,CASSPSRLVNTGELFF,TGTGCCAGCAGCCCGAGCCGACTAGTGAACACCGGGGAGCTGTTTTTT
TRBV27,TRBJ2-7,-,TRBD1,CASSLLQGSYEQYF,TGTGCCAGCAGTTTACTACAGGGGTCCTACGAGCAGTACTTC
TRBV5-1,TRBJ2-6,-,-,CASSLGAGGGYPSGANVLTF,TGCGCCAGCAGCTTGGGGGCCGGTGGGGGCTACCCCTCTGGGGCCAACGTCCTGACTTTC
TRBV7-3,TRBJ2-1,-,-,CASSLKSTGGSSYNEQFF,TGTGCCAGCAGCTTAAAGTCCACCGGGGGTAGTTCCTACAATGAGCAGTTCTTC
TRBV28,TRBJ1-1,-,-,CASSFAYMAVNTEAFF,TGTGCCAGCAGTTTTGCCTACATGGCGGTGAACACTGAAGCTTTCTTT
TRBV7-9,TRBJ1-2,-,TRBD1,CASSLFDRQGNGYTF,TGTGCCAGCAGCTTATTCGACCGACAGGGTAATGGCTACACCTTC
TRBV18,TRBJ2-7,-,-,CASSPNRRDYEQYF,TGTGCCAGCTCACCCAACCGACGGGACTACGAGCAGTACTTC
TRBV6-1,TRBJ1-6,-,-,CASSEAGGSPLHF,TGTGCCAGCAGTGAAGCTGGGGGCTCACCCCTCCACTTT
TRBV2,TRBJ2-6,-,TRBD2,CASSEWGGSGANVLTF,TGTGCCAGCAGTGAATGGGGGGGATCTGGGGCCAACGTCCTGACTTTC
TRBV28,TRBJ2-2,once,-,CASSSPGQSKTGELFF,TGTGCCAGCAGTTCCCCCGGACAGTCAAAGACCGGGGAGCTGTTTTTT
TRBV11-3,TRBJ1-3,-,TRBD1,CASSLIQGDTIYF,TGTGCCAGCAGCCTGATACAGGGGGACACCATATATTTT
TRBV10-3,TRBJ2-2,-,-,CAISFRFTGIGNTGELFF,TGTGCCATCAGTTTCCGATTTACAGGGATAGGGAACACCGGGGAGCTGTTTTTT
TRBV3-1/TRBV3-2,TRBJ1-3,-,TRBD1,CASTQTRDSRNTIYF,TGTGCCAGCACCCAGACCCGGGACAGCCGAAACACCATATATTTT
TRBV9,TRBJ1-5,-,TRBD1,CASSGGQGQPQHF,TGTGCCAGCAGCGGAGGACAGGGTCAGCCCCAGCATTTT
TRBV19,TRBJ2-7,-,TRBD2,CASATSGGSYEQYF,TGTGCCAGTGCGACTAGCGGGGGGAGCTACGAGCAGTACTTC
TRBV19,TRBJ1-2,-,TRBD1,CASSRATGGPSYGYTF,TGTGCCAGTAGTAGGGCCACAGGGGGTCCCTCCTATGGCTACACCTTC
TRBV19,TRBJ1-2,-,-,CASSIGAGASGYTF,TGTGCCAGTAGTATAGGTGCAGGGGCCAGTGGCTACACCTTC
TRBV7-6,TRBJ1-5,-,-,CASSLLRDQPQHF,TGTGCCAGCAGCTTACTCCGTGATCAGCCCCAGCATTTT
TRBV6-5,TRBJ2-4,-,-,CASSSSTVAKNIQYF,TGTGCCAGCAGTTCCTCGACAGTAGCCAAAAACATTCAGTACTTC
TRBV7-2,TRBJ1-3,-,-,CASSLQGGSGNTIYF,TGTGCCAGCAGCCTCCAGGGCGGCTCTGGAAACACCATATATTTT
TRBV7-2,TRBJ1-5,-,-,CASSYRDGNQPQHF,TGTGCCAGCAGCTACAGGGACGGCAATCAGCCCCAGCATTTT
TRBV19,TRBJ2-7,-,-,CASSIEGGPYEQYF,TGTGCCAGTAGTATAGAGGGAGGACCTTACGAGCAGTACTTC
TRBV28,TRBJ1-3,-,-,CASSPGQLTSGNTIYF,TGTGCCAGCAGCCCTGGGCAGTTGACCTCTGGAAACACCATATATTTT
TRBV13,TRBJ2-3,-,TRBD2,CASSRAGALTDTQYF,TGTGCCAGCAGCCGAGCGGGGGCCCTTACAGATACGCAGTATTTT
TRBV2,TRBJ2-5,-,TRBD2,CASIGLEETQYF,TGTGCCAGCATAGGACTAGAGGAGACCCAGTACTTC
TRBV7-9,TRBJ1-3,once,-,CASSRVVSSGNTIYF,TGTGCCAGCAGCCGCGTCGTTAGTTCTGGAAACACCATATATTTT
TRBV3-1/TRBV3-2,TRBJ1-2,-,TRBD1,CASSQAGQGGYTF,TGTGCCAGCAGCCAAGCGGGACAGGGTGGCTACACCTTC
TRBV6-1,TRBJ2-7,-,-,CASSEGQGEQYF,TGTGCCAGCAGTGAAGGGCAGGGCGAGCAGTACTTC
TRBV18,TRBJ1-2,-,-,CASSLQDYGYTF,TGTGCCAGCTCACTTCAGGACTATGGCTACACCTTC
TRBV6-1,TRBJ2-1,once,TRBD2,CASSARLAGFFYNEQFF,TGTGCCAGCAGTGCCCGACTAGCGGGTTTTTTCTACAATGAGCAGTTCTTC
TRBV27,TRBJ2-4,-,TRBD2,CASSSITGGHETKNIQYF,TGTGCCAGCAGTTCGATAACGGGAGGGCATGAAACCAAAAACATTCAGTACTTC
TRBV5-1,TRBJ2-5,-,TRBD2,CASSNGTSGGETQYF,TGCGCCAGCAGCAACGGGACTAGCGGTGGGGAGACCCAGTACTTC
TRBV28,TRBJ2-6,-,-,CASSRPGNGANVLTF,TGTGCCAGCAGTCGTCCGGGAAATGGGGCCAACGTCCTGACTTTC
TRBV19,TRBJ1-6,-,-,CASSPWESSPLHF,TGTGCCAGTAGTCCTTGGGAGAGTTCACCCCTCCACTTT
TRBV5-4,TRBJ1-3,-,TRBD1,CASSLRQGRGNTIYF,TGTGCCAGCAGCTTGCGACAGGGGCGAGGAAACACCATATATTTT
TRBV19,TRBJ2-1,-,-,CASSQGGEQFF,TGTGCCAGTAGTCAAGGGGGTGAGCAGTTCTTC
TRBV5-6,TRBJ2-3,once,TRBD2,CASSLGISGGPADTQYF,TGTGCCAGCAGCTTGGGCATTAGCGGGGGCCCCGCAGATACGCAGTATTTT
TRBV19,TRBJ1-2,-,TRBD1,CASSDRGLDGYTF,TGTGCCAGTAGTGACAGGGGGTTGGATGGCTACACCTTC
TRBV5-1,TRBJ1-6,-,TRBD1,CASSLLTGGDNSPLHF,TGCGCCAGCAGCTTGCTTACAGGGGGGGATAATTCACCCCTCCACTTT
TRBV13,TRBJ2-7,few,TRBD1,CASSLGAGTGLYEQYF,TGTGCCAGCAGCTTAGGGGCCGGGACAGGGTTATACGAGCAGTACTTC
TRBV19,TRBJ2-1,-,-,CASSISGITYNEQFF,TGTGCCAGTAGTATTTCAGGGATCACCTACAATGAGCAGTTCTTC
TRBV21-1,TRBJ2-7,-,-,CASSPSPPRGAPLTYEQYF,TGTGCCAGCAGCCCTTCACCCCCCAGGGGGGCCCCTCTAACCTACGAGCAGTACTTC
TRBV6-5,TRBJ2-1,-,TRBD1,CASSRQGGYNEQFF,TGTGCCAGCAGCCGACAGGGGGGCTACAATGAGCAGTTCTTC
TRBV19,TRBJ1-2,-,-,CASSIRGSRNGYTF,TGTGCCAGTAGTATACGAGGGTCCCGAAATGGCTACACCTTC
TRBV10-3,TRBJ2-7,-,TRBD2,CAISRGGGSYEQYF,TGTGCCATCAGCCGGGGCGGGGGGTCCTACGAGCAGTACTTC
TRBV6-6,TRBJ1-2,many,TRBD1,CASSYPPGQGGNGYTF,TGTGCCAGCAGTTACCCGCCGGGACAGGGGGGCAATGGCTACACCTTC
TRBV5-1,TRBJ2-1,few,-,CASSLSIGGGNEQFF,TGCGCCAGCAGCTTGTCTATCGGGGGAGGCAATGAGCAGTTCTTC
TRBV14,TRBJ2-6,-,-,CASSLHQVSGANVLTF,TGTGCCAGCAGCCTTCACCAGGTCTCTGGGGCCAACGTCCTGACTTTC
TRBV29-1,TRBJ1-1,few,TRBD1,CSGGTGAGTEAFF,TGCAGCGGCGGGACAGGGGCAGGAACTGAAGCTTTCTTT
TRBV7-9,TRBJ1-2,-,-,CASSLEVSNYGYTF,TGTGCCAGCAGCTTAGAAGTTAGCAACTATGGCTACACCTTC
TRBV29-1,TRBJ1-1,once,-,CSAGQMNTEAFF,TGCAGCGCTGGACAGATGAACACTGAAGCTTTCTTT
TRBV9,TRBJ2-1,few,-,CASSVVPDNNEQFF,TGTGCCAGCAGCGTAGTTCCAGATAACAATGAGCAGTTCTTC
TRBV9,TRBJ2-6,-,TRBD1,CASSPTVPGQDRSGANVLTF,TGTGCCAGCAGCCCCACCGTCCCGGGACAGGACCGCTCTGGGGCCAACGTCCTGACTTTC
TRBV7-8,TRBJ2-4,-,TRBD2,CASSLAGTIAKNIQYF,TGTGCCAGCAGCTTAGCCGGGACTATAGCCAAAAACATTCAGTACTTC
TRBV18,TRBJ1-5,-,TRBD1,CASSPDRGGNQPQHF,TGTGCCAGCTCACCGGACAGGGGGGGCAATCAGCCCCAGCATTTT